The 31 T cell receptor beta chains below all came from one sample that was sequenced in a study of long-term antiretroviral therapy in people with HIV. The run of the v3.0 immunoSEQ assay was at survey level. The protocol was immunoSEQ multiplex PCR, while the TCRdb copy is restricted to in-frame clones and leaves out a portion. The table shows more than 20,000 clones, with about 80% occurring only once. Sequences were derived from unsorted PBMCs, sampled 0.5 years after starting antiretroviral therapy. The receptors were sampled from a man aged 18-30 years with HIV.

This chain uses TRBV13 with TRBJ1-4, with D unresolved. Germline V lookup: CDR1 PRHDT, CDR2 FYEKMQ (reference sequence). Trimming pared 5 bases from V and 8 bases from J, leaving 18 bases between. CDR3 length equals 15 residues. The CDR3 DNA reads TGTGCCAGCAGCATCGGACGGGAGGTACGGGAAAAACTGTTTTTT. Amino acids: CASSIGREVREKLFF.

CDR3 sequence: CASSQPQGQYNQPQHF. The CDR3 region has the DNA TGCGCCAGCAGCCAACCCCAGGGCCAGTACAATCAGCCCCAGCATTTT. The V call is TRBV4-1, the J call TRBJ1-5; D perhaps matches TRBD1 (5 bases). Germline V gene lookup returns CDR1 MGHRA and CDR2 YSYEKL. The CDR3 loop spans 16 amino acids. V shed 2 bases and J shed 3 bases, with 14 bases lying between them.

Judged by abundance, this clone is medium-sized. The V gene is TRBV30, the J gene TRBJ1-2, with 7 bases aligning to TRBD1. Losses at the gene ends were 2 bases for V and 4 bases for J; bases not matched to a gene: 7. The CDR3 has 14 residues. Germline values: CDR1 GTSNPN, CDR2 SVGIG (reference sequence). CDR3 coding DNA: TGTGCCTGGAGTCCGGGACAGTCCACCTATGGCTACACCTTC. Its protein is CAWSPGQSTYGYTF.

This chain uses TRBV7-2 with TRBJ2-4; maybe TRBD2 (5 bases). V was trimmed by 0 bases and J by 3 bases, leaving 12 bases between them. This CDR3 contains 16 residues. CDR1 and CDR2 from the germline V gene are SGHTA and FQGNSA. The CDR3 reads CASSLAPLEGKNIQYF. CDR3 bases: TGTGCCAGCAGCTTAGCCCCGTTAGAGGGCAAAAACATTCAGTACTTC.

V and J are TRBV29-1 and TRBJ2-7; D possibly corresponds to TRBD2 (5 bases). This CDR3 has 13 residues. Germline V gene sequence: CDR1 SQVTM, CDR2 ANQGSEA. The V end lost 7 bases, the J end lost 3 bases, and 16 bases lay between the germline ends. CDR3 loop: CSAQPGRDYEQYF. CDR3 DNA sequence: TGCAGCGCCCAACCTGGACGGGACTACGAGCAGTACTTC.

This chain connects TRBV4-3 to TRBJ1-1; the D is unclear. Germline assignment: CDR1 LGHNA and CDR2 YSLEER. The CDR3 has 16 amino acids. The germline V and J ends were trimmed by 0 bases and 3 bases, with 14 bases remaining between them. DNA of the CDR3: TGCGCCAGCAGCCAAGATTCCGGAGAAATTTACACTGAAGCTTTCTTT. This translates into CASSQDSGEIYTEAFF.

The chain has TRBV11-2 and TRBJ2-5; perhaps TRBD2 as D (6 bases). The CDR3 covers 15 residues. V was pared by 4 bases and J by 5 bases, with 17 bases between. The germline CDR1 and CDR2 sequences are SGHAT and FQNNGV. This CDR3 is CASSSRDSLRETQYF. CDR3 DNA: TGTGCCAGCAGCTCCAGGGACTCCCTAAGGGAGACCCAGTACTTC.

V usage is TRBV4-3 and J usage is TRBJ1-3; tentatively, D is TRBD1 (5 bases). Trimming removed 3 bases at V and 3 bases at J, with 12 bases between. CDR1 and CDR2 (germline): LGHNA, YSLEER. The CDR3 covers 15 residues. DNA for the CDR3: TGCGCCAGCAGCCATGGCGGTGGGGGTGGAAACACCATATATTTT. Residues: CASSHGGGGGNTIYF.

The chain has TRBV6-6 and TRBJ1-5; D ambiguous. The CDR3 contains 14 residues. V lost 2 bases, J lost 2 bases, and 7 bases lay in between. The germline gives CDR1 MNHNY, CDR2 SVGAGI (reference sequence). In DNA form, the CDR3 reads TGTGCCAGCAGTTACAGGGCGGGCAATCAGCCCCAGCATTTT. Its translation: CASSYRAGNQPQHF.

The genes are TRBV6-5 and TRBJ2-6; TRBD1 agrees at 7 bases. Trimming removed 7 bases from V and 3 bases from J; junction bases left unmatched: 3. This CDR3 is 14 amino acids long. The germline gives CDR1 MNHEY, CDR2 SVGAGI. As DNA, the CDR3 is TGTGCCAGCAACAGGGGAAGTGGGGCCAACGTCCTGACTTTC. Its protein is CASNRGSGANVLTF.

The chain is built from TRBV12-5 and TRBJ1-1; D not certain. Germline lookup yields CDR1 LGHNT and CDR2 FRNRAP. The V end lost 1 base, the J end lost 5 bases, and 8 bases lay between the germline ends. This CDR3 has 13 amino acids. The CDR3: CASGLELWTEAFF. The CDR3 DNA follows: TGTGCTAGTGGTTTGGAGCTTTGGACTGAAGCTTTCTTT.

The chain joins TRBV7-2 to TRBJ2-7; D unclear. The last part of the DNA fits TRBJ2-5 better; the J call may be wrong. The CDR3 extends over 14 amino acids. Germline V CDR1 and CDR2: SGHTA, FQGNSA. The CDR3 here is CASSLGRPQETQYF. DNA for the CDR3: TGTGCCAGCAGCTTAGGGCGGCCGCAAGAGACCCAGTACTTC.

V gene TRBV28 combines with J gene TRBJ2-7; perhaps D is TRBD1 or TRBD2 (5 bases each). This CDR3 region has 14 residues. Germline values: CDR1 MDHEN, CDR2 SYDVKM. With 5 bases removed from V and 0 bases from J, the gap between germline ends came to 11 bases. CDR3 residues: CASSTGTVSYEQYF. The DNA for the CDR3 is TGTGCCAGCAGTACCGGGACGGTCTCCTACGAGCAGTACTTC.

V and J are TRBV19 and TRBJ2-1, with TRBD2 identical over 9 bases. The CDR3 is 16 amino acids. Germline V gene lookup returns CDR1 LNHDA and CDR2 SQIVND (reference sequence). Trimming at V came to 3 bases and at J to 7 bases, leaving 10 bases not matched to a gene. CDR3: CASSIPGSGGINEQFF. The CDR3 region has the DNA TGTGCCAGTAGTATCCCGGGTAGCGGGGGAATAAATGAGCAGTTCTTC.

This clone showed up just once. The genes are TRBV29-1 and TRBJ1-5, with D perhaps TRBD1 (5 bases). Germline V gene lookup returns CDR1 SQVTM and CDR2 ANQGSEA. Deletions cut 5 bases from V and 7 bases from J, with 12 bases between. There are 12 residues in the CDR3. The CDR3 here is CSVSDSGQPQHF. The CDR3 DNA reads TGCAGCGTTTCCGACAGCGGCCAGCCCCAGCATTTT.

The rearrangement uses TRBV2 and TRBJ1-1; no firm D call. The CDR3 runs 14 residues. The V and J ends lost 8 bases and 2 bases respectively, with 15 bases between them. From germline, CDR1 is SNHLY and CDR2 FYNNEI. Here the CDR3 DNA reads TGTGCCAGCTTGGAGGCTAAGAGAAACACTGAAGCTTTCTTT. Its translation is CASLEAKRNTEAFF.

This clone is classed as medium-sized. The V gene is TRBV7-9, the J gene TRBJ2-1; D remains unclear. Trimming stripped 5 bases from V and 4 bases from J, with 12 bases between. The CDR3 covers 14 residues. Germline CDR1 is SEHNR and CDR2 is FQNEAQ (reference sequence). This CDR3 reads CASSLVDGYNEQFF. As DNA, the CDR3 is TGTGCCAGCAGCCTAGTGGACGGTTACAATGAGCAGTTCTTC.

The J gene is TRBJ1-1, the V gene TRBV7-9, with 8 bases identical to TRBD1. J was trimmed by 2 bases and V by 3 bases; bases with no gene match: 5. The CDR3 has 15 amino acids. CDR1 is SEHNR and CDR2 is FQNEAQ in the germline V gene (reference sequence). The CDR3 spells CASSLSGTGNTEAFF. The DNA of the CDR3 is TGTGCCAGCAGCTTGTCCGGGACAGGTAACACTGAAGCTTTCTTT.

The gene calls are TRBV28 and TRBJ1-4, with D possibly matching TRBD1 (5 bases). Per the germline V gene, CDR1 is MDHEN and CDR2 is SYDVKM. Between the trimmed V and J ends, which lost 6 bases and 4 bases, there was a span of 9 bases. CDR3 length: 13 amino acids. The CDR3 loop is CASSPGFNEKLFF. The CDR3 DNA reads as TGTGCCAGCAGCCCAGGGTTTAATGAAAAACTGTTTTTT.

This clone was recorded a few times. This sequence joins TRBV28 and TRBJ1-4; weak D call: TRBD1 (5 bases). V lost 7 bases, J lost 0 bases, and 12 bases lay in between. This CDR3 spans 15 amino acids. Germline lookup yields CDR1 MDHEN and CDR2 SYDVKM. This CDR3 reads CASTRQPTTNEKLFF. As DNA, the CDR3 is TGTGCCAGCACCCGACAGCCAACAACTAATGAAAAACTGTTTTTT.

The chain joins TRBV4-1 to TRBJ2-1; maybe TRBD1 (6 bases). V lost 2 bases to trimming and J lost 2 bases, with 13 bases between them. CDR3 length: 16 amino acids. Germline V CDR1 and CDR2: MGHRA, YSYEKL. The CDR3 here is CASSQRAGGAYNEQFF. The CDR3 DNA sequence: TGCGCCAGCAGCCAAAGGGCTGGGGGCGCCTACAATGAGCAGTTCTTC.

This clone was detected only a few times. V gene TRBV4-3 combines with J gene TRBJ2-7; D remains unclear. The germline V gene has CDR1 LGHNA and CDR2 YSLEER. Trimming removed 1 base from V and 0 bases from J, with 4 bases in between. There are 13 residues in the CDR3. The CDR3 reads CASSQVISYEQYF. The CDR3, as DNA: TGCGCCAGCAGCCAAGTTATCTCCTACGAGCAGTACTTC.

The chain couples TRBV30 to TRBJ2-3, with TRBD2 identical over 9 bases. V was clipped by 0 bases and J by 0 bases; unmatched bases: 1. The CDR3 runs 15 residues. Germline values: CDR1 GTSNPN, CDR2 SVGIG (reference sequence). The CDR3 nucleotides read TGTGCCTGGAGTGTGAGCGGGGGGAGCACAGATACGCAGTATTTT. It codes for CAWSVSGGSTDTQYF.

This clone rates as medium-sized. J is TRBJ2-1 and V is TRBV27, with 7 bases lining up with TRBD1. CDR3 size: 14 residues. J gave up 6 bases and V 6 bases, and 8 bases lay outside the gene matches. Per germline, CDR1 MNHEY and CDR2 SMNVEV (reference sequence). The CDR3 sequence: CASSPRGTANEQFF. The CDR3 nucleotides read TGTGCCAGCAGCCCCCGAGGGACAGCCAATGAGCAGTTCTTC.

This clone is classed as large. The rearrangement joins TRBV6-5 to TRBJ1-2; possibly TRBD1 for D (6 bases). Per germline, CDR1 MNHEY and CDR2 SVGAGI. The CDR3 spans 14 residues. Between the trimmed V and J ends, which lost 2 bases and 4 bases, there was a span of 11 bases. This chain's CDR3 is CASSYGGAAYGYTF. The CDR3 DNA is TGTGCCAGCAGTTACGGGGGCGCCGCCTATGGCTACACCTTC.

V gene TRBV5-8 combines with J gene TRBJ1-2; D is possibly TRBD1 (6 bases). The V end was cut by 4 bases, the J end by 4 bases, with 11 bases between. Germline values: CDR1 SGHTS, CDR2 YDEGEE. The CDR3 spans 13 residues. In DNA form, the CDR3 reads TGTGCCAGCAGCAGAGGGGGAGGCTATGGCTACACCTTC. It specifies CASSRGGGYGYTF.

The J gene is TRBJ1-1, the V gene TRBV19, with D unresolved. Looked up from germline, CDR1 is LNHDA and CDR2 is SQIVND (reference sequence). The CDR3 runs 14 residues. Between the trimmed V and J ends, which lost 1 base and 1 base, there was a span of 7 bases. CDR3 nucleotides: TGTGCCAGTAGTATAGGCGTAAGGAACACTGAAGCTTTCTTT. Translation gives CASSIGVRNTEAFF.

This clone was seen a single time. This chain uses TRBV27 with TRBJ2-5; 8 bases fit TRBD2. Germline CDR1 and CDR2: MNHEY and SMNVEV (reference sequence). Trimming at V came to 2 bases and at J to 2 bases, leaving 16 bases not matched to a gene. The CDR3 is made up of 19 amino acids. The CDR3 nucleotides read TGTGCCAGCAGTTTACGTTTTCGGGGGGGACTTGCCGAACAAGAGACCCAGTACTTC. Its protein is CASSLRFRGGLAEQETQYF.

This chain uses TRBV27 with TRBJ1-2, with 9 bases matching TRBD1. In germline, CDR1 is MNHEY, CDR2 SMNVEV (reference sequence). Trimming took 5 bases from V and 2 from J; bases not matched to a gene: 9. This CDR3 comprises 16 residues. The CDR3: CASSVTPGQGNYGYTF. CDR3 bases: TGTGCCAGCAGTGTAACACCGGGACAGGGAAACTATGGCTACACCTTC.

The chain is built from TRBV19 and TRBJ2-5; the D gene is possibly TRBD1 (6 bases). Germline CDR1 is LNHDA and CDR2 is SQIVND (reference sequence). The CDR3 runs 14 residues. V lost 6 bases and J 5 bases, leaving 16 bases between the germline ends. CDR3 amino acids: CASRNPGAGETQYF. DNA for the CDR3: TGTGCCAGTAGGAACCCAGGGGCAGGGGAGACCCAGTACTTC.

The chain employs TRBV4-1 and TRBJ1-5; no clear D. Germline V gene lookup returns CDR1 MGHRA and CDR2 YSYEKL. The CDR3 is 18 residues long. V lost 4 bases and J 0 bases, leaving 19 bases between the germline ends. The CDR3 DNA is TGCGCCAGCAGCCGAACACTACAGAATATTATTAGCAATCAGCCCCAGCATTTT. Its protein is CASSRTLQNIISNQPQHF.